Detailed here is one T cell receptor (beta chain). With V trimmed by 0 bases and J by 6 bases, 7 bases remained unmatched. CDR3 size: 16 residues. CDR1 and CDR2 (germline): LGHNA, YNFKEQ. These data are taken from a study of blood T cell repertoires in COVID-19. Overall study context: COVID-19 samples from acute and convalescent phases originated in the United States, Italy and Spain.

In the authors' workflow: Counts of nucleated cells, estimated from reference gene primer amplification, were obtained. Assay used: immunoSEQ multiplex PCR; TCRdb lists only in-frame clones, some missing. That table is the source of V, J and clone size, and D and trimming were worked out from the DNA. The sample comprises roughly 290,000 clones, about 88% of which are singletons, and under 15% rests with the top ten. This chain joins TRBV4-2 and TRBJ1-1, with 10 bases identical to TRBD1. The sequencing input was peripheral blood. This TCR came from a woman in her sixties with acute or convalescent COVID-19. CDR3 DNA sequence: TGTGCCAGCAGCCAAGATTGGGACAGGGGTGGGGCTGAAGCTTTCTTT. Its translation: CASSQDWDRGGAEAFF.